These 2 T cell receptor beta chains share one sample of origin, sequenced in a study of T cell responses to AZD1222 COVID-19 vaccine. The table came from immunoSEQ multiplex PCR; TCRdb's copy has only in-frame clones and leaves some out. The sample contains about 150,000 clones, approximately 78% of which appear only once. Sequences were derived from peripheral blood, sampled on day 0 of MenACWY control vaccination. Receptors were obtained from an adult in good health.

CDR3 in amino acids: CASSPGTVPGPLHF. DNA for the CDR3: TGTGCCAGCAGCCCCGGGACCGTCCCAGGACCCCTCCACTTT. V is TRBV9 and J is TRBJ1-6; tentative D call: TRBD1 (5 bases). The CDR3 length is 14 residues. From germline, CDR1 is SGDLS and CDR2 YYNGEE. Trimming cost V 4 bases and J 12 bases, with 17 bases left between them.

This chain links TRBV6-5 with TRBJ2-7, with 12 bases fitting TRBD1. CDR1 and CDR2 from the germline V gene are MNHEY and SVGAGI. The V segment lost 8 bases and the J segment 5 bases; nucleotides outside the gene matches: 10. The CDR3 runs to 15 residues. The CDR3: CASRFRDRGPHEQYF. The DNA of the CDR3 is TGTGCCAGCCGCTTCCGGGACAGGGGGCCCCACGAGCAGTACTTC.